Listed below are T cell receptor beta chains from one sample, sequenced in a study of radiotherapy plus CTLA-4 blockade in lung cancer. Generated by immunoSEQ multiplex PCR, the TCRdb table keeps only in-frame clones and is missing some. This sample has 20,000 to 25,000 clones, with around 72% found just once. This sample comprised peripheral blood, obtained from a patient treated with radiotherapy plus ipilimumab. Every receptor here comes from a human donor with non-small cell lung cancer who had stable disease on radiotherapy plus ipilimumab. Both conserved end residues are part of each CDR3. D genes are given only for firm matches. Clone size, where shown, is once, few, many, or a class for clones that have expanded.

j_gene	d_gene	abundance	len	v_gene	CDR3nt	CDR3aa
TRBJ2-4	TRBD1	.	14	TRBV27	TGTGCCAGCAGTCCGACAAGGGACAGAAACATTCAGTACTTC	CASSPTRDRNIQYF
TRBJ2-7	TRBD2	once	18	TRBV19	TGTGCCAGTAGTATAACAGCGGGACTAGCGGGAGCCCGCTACGAGCAGTACTTC	CASSITAGLAGARYEQYF
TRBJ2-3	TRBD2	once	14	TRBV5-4	TGTGCCAGCAGCTTTAGCGGGAGCACAGATACGCAGTATTTT	CASSFSGSTDTQYF
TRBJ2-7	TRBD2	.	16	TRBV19	TGTGCCCCCCTGGGGCCGGGGGGACTAGCGGTGGGGGAGCAGTACTTC	CAPLGPGGLAVGEQYF
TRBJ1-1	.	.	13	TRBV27	TGTGCCAGCAGTTTTAGGAGCAACACTGAAGCTTTCTTT	CASSFRSNTEAFF
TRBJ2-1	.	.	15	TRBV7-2	TGTGCCAGCAGCTTCCGGTCCGGTTCCTACAATGAGCAGTTCTTC	CASSFRSGSYNEQFF
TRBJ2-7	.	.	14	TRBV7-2	TGTGCCAGCAATATGGGGCGGAACCGCTACGAGCAGTACTTC	CASNMGRNRYEQYF
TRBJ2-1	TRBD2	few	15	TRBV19	TGTGCCAGTAGTACGGCAGCGGGAGGTGTGGGTGAGCAGTTCTTC	CASSTAAGGVGEQFF
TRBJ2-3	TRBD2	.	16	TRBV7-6	TGTGCCAGCAGCCCACGAGCGGGGAGGGGCACAGATACGCAGTATTTT	CASSPRAGRGTDTQYF
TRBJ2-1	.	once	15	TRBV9	TGTGCCAGCAGCGAGGGTTGGAGCTCCTACAATGAGCAGTTCTTC	CASSEGWSSYNEQFF
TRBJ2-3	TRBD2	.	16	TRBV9	TGTGCCAGCAGCGGAGGACTAGCGGGACGTACAGATACGCAGTATTTT	CASSGGLAGRTDTQYF